The 11 T cell receptor beta chains below all came from one sample that was sequenced in a study of blood T cells in healthy people across ages. Then a second PCR, running about 6 to 12 cycles, was carried out with a sample-barcoded 5' primer and a J-beta primer mix. TCRdb redid the calling of the 5' RACE reads with MiXCR, one entry per CDR3 protein. This table holds hundreds of thousands of distinct CDR3 sequences, about 61% found once. Sample: blood. Receptor source: a man aged 35-49 years in good health.

The chain combines TRBV28 with TRBJ2-3; 8 nucleotides line up with TRBD1. Germline values: CDR1 MDHEN, CDR2 SYDVKM. Losses at the gene ends were 9 bases for V and 6 bases for J; bases not matched to a gene: 8. CDR3 length: 13 amino acids. CDR3 sequence: CASRPGGRDTQYF. For the CDR3, the DNA is TGTGCCAGTCGGCCAGGGGGCCGGGATACGCAGTATTTT.

The rearrangement links TRBV3-1 to TRBJ2-3; D may correspond to TRBD1 or TRBD2 (5 bases each). The CDR3 runs 15 residues. Trimming took off 0 bases at V and 7 bases at J, with 14 bases between the two ends. The germline gives CDR1 LGHDT, CDR2 YNNKEL (reference sequence). In DNA, the CDR3 is TGTGCCAGCAGCCAAGATACTAGGGGTGTTAATACGCAGTATTTT. Amino acids: CASSQDTRGVNTQYF.

The V and J genes are TRBV30 and TRBJ1-2, with D unclear. V was cut by 2 bases and J by 5 bases, with 15 bases left in between. The CDR3 runs to 14 residues. CDR1 GTSNPN and CDR2 SVGIG come from the germline V gene (reference sequence). The CDR3 sequence is CAWSPTAGGYGYTF. DNA for the CDR3: TGTGCCTGGAGTCCAACGGCAGGCGGGTATGGCTACACCTTC. The variable domain in full, with the rest retrieved from reference TRBV30 and TRBJ1-2, is SQTIHQWPATLVQPVGSPLSLECTVEGTSNPNLYWYRQAAGRGLQLLFYSVGIGQISSEVPQNLSASRPQDRQFILSSKKLLLSDSGFYLCAWSPTAGGYGYTFGSGTRLTVV.

The chain employs TRBV28 and TRBJ2-5; possibly TRBD2 for D (5 bases). CDR1 is MDHEN, CDR2 SYDVKM, per germline. Trimming cost V 6 bases and J 2 bases, with 13 bases left between them. The CDR3 sequence is 14 residues long. The CDR3: CASRPMRAQETQYF. In nucleotides, the CDR3 is TGTGCCAGCAGGCCCATGAGGGCTCAAGAGACCCAGTACTTC.

V is TRBV25-1 and J is TRBJ1-1; TRBD1 might be the D (5 bases). This CDR3 spans 12 amino acids. Germline CDR1 and CDR2: MGHDK and SYGVNS. The V gene lost 8 bases and the J gene lost 8 bases, with 15 bases spanning the gap. The CDR3 DNA reads TGTGCCAGCTCCATCGGGGACTCCGAAGCTTTCTTT. Translated, it gives CASSIGDSEAFF.

The rearrangement links TRBV20-1 to TRBJ1-2, with 9 positions matching TRBD1. Germline V gene lookup returns CDR1 DFQATT and CDR2 SNEGSKA (reference sequence). Trimming cost V 2 bases and J 8 bases; bases outside gene matches: 18. This CDR3 has 17 residues. The CDR3 DNA follows: TGCAGTGCTAGACGCCGCCCGGCAGGGACAGGGCAAGGAGGCTACACCTTC. It is translated as CSARRRPAGTGQGGYTF.

The chain uses TRBV28 and TRBJ1-2; tentative D call: TRBD1 (6 bases). Trimming cost V 7 bases and J 1 base, with 13 bases left between them. Germline values: CDR1 MDHEN, CDR2 SYDVKM. This CDR3 has 14 amino acids. DNA for the CDR3: TGTGCCAGCAAAGCGGGACAAATTAACTATGGCTACACCTTC. Protein sequence: CASKAGQINYGYTF.

V and J are TRBV7-9 and TRBJ1-2; a possible D gene is TRBD1 (5 bases). V lost 5 bases, J lost 6 bases, and 16 bases lay in between. The germline V gene encodes CDR1 SEHNR and CDR2 FQNEAQ (reference sequence). This CDR3 is 14 amino acids long. The CDR3 DNA reads TGTGCCAGCAGCCTAAGGGGTTGGGAGGATGGCTACACCTTC. It specifies CASSLRGWEDGYTF.

This clonotype appeared a few times. The V gene is TRBV7-2, the J gene TRBJ2-1, with no clear D. CDR3 length: 13 amino acids. Germline CDR1 and CDR2: SGHTA and FQGNSA. Trimming stripped 3 bases from V and 8 bases from J, with 11 bases between. CDR3 residues: CASSFGPGYEQFF. In DNA, the CDR3 is TGTGCCAGCAGCTTTGGACCCGGGTATGAGCAGTTCTTC.

J is TRBJ2-5 and V is TRBV5-1, with 7 bases lining up with TRBD1. The CDR3 sequence is 15 residues long. Per germline, CDR1 SGHRS and CDR2 YFSETQ. V lost 0 bases and J lost 2; bases outside the gene matches: 4. The CDR3 coding sequence is TGCGCCAGCAGCTTGGGATACAGGGGTCAAGAGACCCAGTACTTC. Encoded protein: CASSLGYRGQETQYF.

This rearrangement joins TRBV6-5 to TRBJ2-3; no reliable D call. There are 13 residues in the CDR3. Trimming removed 0 bases at V and 2 bases at J, with 3 bases between. Per the germline V gene, CDR1 is MNHEY and CDR2 is SVGAGI. CDR3 sequence: CASSYSHTDTQYF. The DNA of the CDR3 is TGTGCCAGCAGTTACTCCCACACAGATACGCAGTATTTT.